This passage covers 13 T cell receptor beta chains from one sample sequenced in a study of T cells in Graves' hyperthyroidism and ophthalmopathy. RNA transcripts gave rise to amplified TCR beta CDR3 regions. The HTBI primer set served for first-round RT-PCR of the TCR CDR3. TCRdb reprocessed the multiplex PCR reads via MiXCR and lists one record per CDR3 protein. The sample consists of 300,000 to 400,000 distinct CDR3 sequences, more than 12% of them appearing once. The sequenced sample consisted of blood. These receptors came from a woman aged 25 to 45 with Graves' ophthalmopathy.

A few counts support this clonotype. V gene TRBV5-8 combines with J gene TRBJ1-5, with D maybe TRBD1 (5 bases). V lost 0 bases, J lost 6 bases, and 16 bases lay in between. The germline V gene has CDR1 SGHTS and CDR2 YDEGEE. The CDR3 is 16 amino acids. In DNA form, the CDR3 reads TGTGCCAGCAGCTTGGCCCCTTTTGCTGGGGGTCAGCCCCAGCATTTT. Its translation: CASSLAPFAGGQPQHF.

This clonotype has at least ten counts. This chain joins TRBV11-2 and TRBJ2-3; TRBD1 or TRBD2 may be the D gene (6 bases each). Germline V gene data show CDR1 as SGHAT and CDR2 as FQNNGV. Trimming pared 3 bases from V and 2 bases from J, leaving 12 bases between. The CDR3 sequence is 15 residues long. The CDR3 region is CASSLEGEFTDTQYF. The CDR3 DNA follows: TGTGCCAGCAGCTTGGAGGGGGAATTCACAGATACGCAGTATTTT.

The genes are TRBV11-1 and TRBJ2-5; D is uncertain. This CDR3 has 15 residues. V was trimmed by 2 bases and J by 0 bases, leaving 10 bases between them. Per the germline V gene, CDR1 is SGHAT and CDR2 is FQDESV (reference sequence). CDR3 sequence reads: CASSLLVEDQETQYF. The CDR3 bases are TGTGCCAGCAGCTTATTGGTAGAGGACCAAGAGACCCAGTACTTC.

This clonotype was detected ten times or more. The genes are TRBV6-1 and TRBJ2-7; D is unresolved. The CDR3 sequence is 14 residues long. Germline lookup yields CDR1 MNHNS and CDR2 SASEGT. With 6 bases removed from V and 5 bases from J, the gap between germline ends came to 17 bases. CDR3 loop: CASRVRVAINEQYF. CDR3 nucleotides: TGTGCCAGCAGGGTGAGAGTGGCGATTAACGAGCAGTACTTC.

This clonotype appeared a few times. The chain recombines TRBV4-1 with TRBJ1-2; a weak D match, TRBD1 (5 bases). From germline, CDR1 is MGHRA and CDR2 YSYEKL. Trimming took 0 bases from V and 8 from J, leaving 16 bases between them. CDR3 size: 15 residues. Written as DNA, the CDR3 is TGCGCCAGCAGCCAAGAGGGCACGGGGCTCGGAGGCTACACCTTC. This codes for CASSQEGTGLGGYTF.

This clonotype was seen at least ten times. The chain has TRBV20-1 and TRBJ2-1; D remains ambiguous. Trimming left V 3 bases short and J 0 bases short, with 6 bases between. Per germline, CDR1 DFQATT and CDR2 SNEGSKA (reference sequence). The CDR3 extends over 13 amino acids. CDR3 in amino acids: CSARTDSYNEQFF. The CDR3 coding sequence is TGCAGTGCTAGGACTGACTCCTACAATGAGCAGTTCTTC.

The chain joins TRBV6-1 to TRBJ1-1; D not resolved. This CDR3 spans 11 amino acids. Trimming left V 8 bases short and J 6 bases short, with 10 bases between. The germline V gene has CDR1 MNHNS and CDR2 SASEGT. CDR3 region: CASFRLAEAFF. The DNA for the CDR3 is TGTGCCAGCTTTCGACTCGCTGAAGCTTTCTTT.

This clonotype was detected many times. For the CDR3, the DNA is TGTGCCAGCAGTTTATGGAGGAGTGGACAGGGTAGAATCTACGAGCAGTACTTC. Translating gives CASSLWRSGQGRIYEQYF. This chain connects TRBV27 to TRBJ2-7; TRBD1 agrees at 8 bases. V was pared by 1 base and J by 3 bases, with 14 bases of the junction left unmatched. Germline V gene data show CDR1 as MNHEY and CDR2 as SMNVEV (reference sequence). The CDR3 runs 18 residues.

This clonotype came up many times. The CDR3 coding sequence is TGTGCCAGCAGTTTAGTTAGGAGGCAAGAGACCCAGTACTTC. Amino acids: CASSLVRRQETQYF. The rearrangement uses TRBV28 and TRBJ2-5, with a weak D call TRBD2 (5 bases). The CDR3 has 14 amino acids. From germline, CDR1 is MDHEN and CDR2 SYDVKM. V was pared by 2 bases and J by 2 bases, with 9 bases between.

This clonotype appeared many times. The chain joins TRBV10-3 to TRBJ2-1; 9 bases align to TRBD1. V shed 10 bases, J shed 5 bases, and the junction held 12 bases outside the gene matches. CDR3 length: 15 amino acids. Germline V CDR1 and CDR2: ENHRY, SYGVKD. Here the CDR3 reads CATLFPGQGNNEQFF. The DNA for the CDR3 is TGTGCCACTCTTTTCCCGGGACAGGGCAACAATGAGCAGTTCTTC.

The table lists this clonotype with many counts. The chain joins TRBV10-3 to TRBJ2-1; D gene ambiguous. The CDR3 spans 16 residues. Germline V CDR1 and CDR2: ENHRY, SYGVKD. Trimming removed 0 bases at V and 0 bases at J, with 9 bases between. This chain's CDR3 is CAISESTSSSYNEQFF. Written as DNA, the CDR3 is TGTGCCATCAGTGAGTCGACTTCGAGCTCCTACAATGAGCAGTTCTTC.

This clonotype came up many times. The V call is TRBV11-1, the J call TRBJ2-1; TRBD2 aligns across 8 bases. Unmatched junction bases numbered 10, after V lost 6 bases and J lost 9 bases. The CDR3 consists of 14 residues. Germline loops: CDR1 SGHAT, CDR2 FQDESV (reference sequence). CDR3 amino acids: CASRAGGGGFEQFF. In DNA form, the CDR3 reads TGTGCCAGCAGAGCCGGGGGGGGGGGTTTTGAGCAGTTCTTC.

This clonotype was seen at least ten times. The chain couples TRBV29-1 to TRBJ2-5; 9 nucleotides agree with TRBD1. The CDR3 runs to 19 residues. Trimming cost V 6 bases and J 1 base; bases outside gene matches: 21. Germline-derived CDR1 and CDR2 are SQVTM and ANQGSEA. The chain's CDR3 is CSVGGVGTGNIWAQETQYF. DNA for the CDR3: TGCAGCGTGGGGGGGGTGGGGACAGGGAATATATGGGCCCAAGAGACCCAGTACTTC.